This T cell receptor (beta chain) is from a study of identical twins (dated by TCRdb to about 2016). Broadly, across the study: To test whether fetal clonotypes persist, the study used deep sequencing on TCR alpha and beta repertoires from monozygotic twins, unrelated adults of various ages, and cord blood. Replicate twin experiments were performed at different times using different library preparation protocols to rule out contamination. Summary of the overall study and its limitations: Because the same donors could not be followed over many years, the conclusions relied on cross-sectional statistical analysis. Recombination models systematically underestimated out-of-frame TCR alpha sharing in monozygotic twins but agreed with sharing between unrelated individuals. A weaker excess of twin sharing was found in beta out-of-frame sequences because the signal-to-noise ratio was lowered by fewer shared sequences. Compared with coincidental sharing between unrelated individuals, out-of-frame TCR alpha sequences shared between twins had an excess of sequences with low generation probability. Abundant cord blood beta clonotypes had fewer insertions, young adult naive repertoires showed a similar but weaker trend, and memory repertoires showed no such trend. Zero-insertion analyses could be partly confounded by invariant T cells such as MAIT and iNKT, although diverse VJ usage argued against such confounding for most clonotypes.

V loses 1 base of germline sequence and J loses 1 base, and the interval between the two ends is 11 bases. The CDR3 holds 16 amino acids from the cysteine to the phenylalanine. The kept DNA is CDR3 alone, 48 bases in frame from the first base. The germline V gene (reference sequence) specifies SGHKS as CDR1 and YYEKEE as CDR2. With respect to this clonotype: The clone's antigen remains unknown. No per-base quality is available; no much larger clone lies one base away.

Every donor was a healthy Caucasian. The twin cohort comprised three pairs of female monozygotic twins, all aged about 18 to 30 years. Peripheral blood mononuclear cells were the source from which RNA for the TCR libraries was isolated. Libraries were built with 5' RACE. The instrument was an Illumina HiSeq 2000. A universal primer binding site was introduced by template switching, and a unique molecular identifier was present in the final cDNA, enabling accurate counting of TCR cDNA molecules. First-strand cDNA for TCR alpha and beta chains was synthesized from specific primers in the conserved constant-segment region. Each cDNA library was double barcoded, with a SMART-Mk sample barcode plus Illumina barcodes, to control for contamination. TruSeq adapter sequences, together with Illumina sample barcodes, were added in two successive PCR steps. Sequencing of the TCR alpha and beta cDNA libraries was done on the Illumina HiSeq platform using custom primers. Per the authors' processing: Raw reads were processed with MiGEC to extract unique molecular identifiers, and MiXCR was used to determine CDR3 positions. Recombination models were inferred per individual with the repgenHMM and IGoR tools using an EM algorithm. The tcR package in R was used for shared clonotype analysis, with sharing normalized by the product of cloneset sizes. To study raw recombination without the effects of thymic and clonal selection, out-of-frame nonproductive sequences were analyzed. TCRdb reprocessing: public reads trimmed at Q25 with fastp, clones called with MiXCR, in-frame beta chains kept. Every CDR3 protein is listed once, alongside the most common genes and DNA of its rows. In this record, the V and J calls reflect TCRdb's handling and not the investigators' own analysis. This sample lists fewer than 650,000 distinct CDR3 sequences; about 7.6% were detected once. The ten largest clones take up approximately 1.5% of the sample.

These same records also appear under a second study, on yellow fever vaccine responses in identical twins. Reported in the second study: According to the authors, in identical twins the way T cells responded to vaccination appeared partly convergent and partly personalized. The study precisely tracked vaccine-responding T cell clones in identical twins.

The chain links TRBV5-5 with TRBJ2-2, with the identity of the D gene unclear. This receptor was obtained from a woman under 30 in good health. Sequencing was performed on PBMCs. The nucleotide sequence reads TGTGCCAGCAGCTTGAGGCAGGCCTTGAACACCGGGGAGCTGTTTTTT. The resulting protein is CASSLRQALNTGELFF. With the rest looked up from the reference TRBV5-5 and TRBJ2-2 genes rather than sequenced, the full variable domain is DAGVTQSPTHLIKTRGQQVTLRCSPISGHKSVSWYQQVLGQGPQFIFQYYEKEERGRGNFPDRFSARQFPNYSSELNVNALLLGDSALYLCASSLRQALNTGELFFGEGSRLTVL.